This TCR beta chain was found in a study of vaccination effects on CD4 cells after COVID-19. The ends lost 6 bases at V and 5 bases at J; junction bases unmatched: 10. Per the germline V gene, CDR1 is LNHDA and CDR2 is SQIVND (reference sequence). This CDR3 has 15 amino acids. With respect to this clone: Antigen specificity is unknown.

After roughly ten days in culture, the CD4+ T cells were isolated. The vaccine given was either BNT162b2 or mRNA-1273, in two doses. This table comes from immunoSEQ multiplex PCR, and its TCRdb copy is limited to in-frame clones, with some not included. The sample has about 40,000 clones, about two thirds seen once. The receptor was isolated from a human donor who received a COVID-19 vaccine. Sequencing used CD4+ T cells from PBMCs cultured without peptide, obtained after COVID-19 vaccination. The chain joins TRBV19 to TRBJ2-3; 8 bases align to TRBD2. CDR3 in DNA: TGTGCCAGTAGGATTTCGAGCGGGAGCGGAGATACGCAGTATTTT. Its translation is CASRISSGSGDTQYF. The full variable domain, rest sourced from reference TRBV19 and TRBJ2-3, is DGGITQSPKYLFRKEGQNVTLSCEQNLNHDAMYWYRQDPGQGLRLIYYSQIVNDFQKGDIAEGYSVSREKKESFPLTVTSAQKNPTAFYLCASRISSGSGDTQYFGPGTRLTVL.